This TCR beta chain is drawn from a study of cytomegalovirus exposure and HLA in healthy donors. Overall study context: The 120 or so validation repertoires were produced on the same platform as the 670 or so repertoires of the first cohort. This was reported in a later analysis.

This clone has at least ten counts. The antigen is not known. Study findings and constraints: The CMV antigen specificity of a few CMV-associated chains was confirmed through in vitro analysis. The listing of 150 or so TCR beta chains classed them as cytomegalovirus-associated.

Only in-frame clones appear in the TCRdb table, and some are missing; sequencing was by immunoSEQ multiplex PCR. The sample yields some 180,000 clones, roughly nine tenths seen once. The germline CDR1 and CDR2 sequences are SGHDT and YYEEEE. V lost 4 bases and J lost 4, with 23 bases in between. The CDR3 sequence is 17 residues long. The chain employs TRBV5-6 and TRBJ1-2; the D gene is possibly TRBD1 (6 bases). Input material: PBMCs. The sequence came from a man in his thirties or forties in good health and CMV-seropositive. The CDR3: CASSEVDEGGPRYGYTF. The DNA for the CDR3 is TGTGCCAGCAGCGAGGTCGATGAGGGGGGGCCCCGCTATGGCTACACCTTC.